Each of the 10 T cell receptor beta chains below was sequenced from the same sample in a study of T cell responses to AZD1222 COVID-19 vaccine (dated by TCRdb to the early 2020s). Libraries were made using the immunoSEQ multiplex PCR assay. TCRdb limited this immuneACCESS table to in-frame rearrangements with V and J called. A share of clones is missing; checked studies link under half to unresolved V genes, and the rest is unexplained. This sample gives around 87,000 clones in total; roughly 88% of them show up just once. About 24% of the sample is held by the ten biggest clonotypes. The meaning of the sample's time point label: baseline before first vaccination. This specimen was peripheral blood, taken on day 0 of AZD1222 vaccination. The receptors originated from an adult in good health.

V and J are TRBV5-1 and TRBJ1-1; D might be TRBD1 (6 bases). V was cut by 0 bases and J by 6 bases, with 12 bases left in between. Germline assignment: CDR1 SGHRS and CDR2 YFSETQ. The CDR3 extends over 14 amino acids. DNA of the CDR3: TGCGCCAGCAGCTTGGCCCAGGGGAGGGCTGAAGCTTTCTTT. It yields the protein CASSLAQGRAEAFF. Complete variable domain (other parts from reference TRBV5-1 and TRBJ1-1): KAGVTQTPRYLIKTRGQQVTLSCSPISGHRSVSWYQQTPGQGLQFLFEYFSETQRNKGNFPGRFSGRQFSNSRSEMNVSTLELGDSALYLCASSLAQGRAEAFFGQGTRLTVV.

The J gene is TRBJ1-2, the V gene TRBV15; weak D call: TRBD1 (5 bases). The CDR3 consists of 14 residues. CDR1 and CDR2 from the germline V gene are LNHNV and YYDKDF (reference sequence). V lost 0 bases and J lost 8, with 13 bases in between. The CDR3 sequence: CATSRDMAGSGYTF. The CDR3 nucleotides are TGTGCCACCAGCAGAGATATGGCAGGGAGCGGCTACACCTTC.

This clone was detected only once. The chain couples TRBV27 to TRBJ2-6; 7 nucleotides agree with TRBD1. The CDR3 is 16 residues long. Trimming removed 8 bases from V and 1 base from J; junction bases left unmatched: 8. The germline V gene has CDR1 MNHEY and CDR2 SMNVEV (reference sequence). The CDR3 DNA sequence: TGTGCCAGCCGACGAGGGGGCGCGTCTGGGGCCAACGTCCTGACTTTC. Residues: CASRRGGASGANVLTF.

This clone has only one observation. This chain joins TRBV2 and TRBJ1-4, with 10 bases identical to TRBD1. Germline V gene data show CDR1 as SNHLY and CDR2 as FYNNEI. CDR3 size: 13 residues. With 8 bases clipped from V and 7 bases from J, the junction kept 4 bases outside the gene matches. CDR3 region: CASFGDRGEKLFF. The CDR3 region has the DNA TGTGCCAGCTTTGGGGACAGGGGTGAAAAACTGTTTTTT.

The CDR3 region has the DNA TGTGCCAGCAGCGTAACTAACTATGGCTACACCTTC. The encoded protein is CASSVTNYGYTF. The chain combines TRBV9 with TRBJ1-2; D is undetermined. CDR3 length: 12 amino acids. V was shortened by 1 base and J by 0 bases, with 1 base between the two germline ends. Germline CDR1 reads SGDLS; CDR2 reads YYNGEE.

The gene calls are TRBV7-2 and TRBJ1-1, with D perhaps TRBD1 (5 bases). Per the germline V gene, CDR1 is SGHTA and CDR2 is FQGNSA. The CDR3 loop spans 15 amino acids. Trimming left V 2 bases short and J 6 bases short, with 16 bases between. This CDR3 reads CASSLMRRVGAEAFF. The CDR3 DNA is TGTGCCAGCAGCTTAATGAGGAGGGTGGGGGCTGAAGCTTTCTTT. Full variable domain (missing parts from reference TRBV7-2 and TRBJ1-1): GAGVSQSPSNKVTEKGKDVELRCDPISGHTALYWYRQSLGQGLEFLIYFQGNSAPDKSGLPSDRFSAERTGGSVSTLTIQRTQQEDSAVYLCASSLMRRVGAEAFFGQGTRLTVV.

The V call is TRBV7-6, the J call TRBJ1-5; D gene ambiguous. Trimming shortened V by 0 bases and J by 9 bases, and 6 bases separated the two germline ends. The germline gives CDR1 SGHVS, CDR2 FNYEAQ. CDR3 size: 12 residues. CDR3 sequence (DNA): TGTGCCAGCAGCTTAGCCGTGGGGCCCCAGCATTTT. Translated: CASSLAVGPQHF. Based on the CDR3 plus reference TRBV7-6 and TRBJ1-5, the full variable domain is GAGVSQSPRYKVTKRGQDVALRCDPISGHVSLYWYRQALGQGPEFLTYFNYEAQQDKSGLPNDRFSAERPEGSISTLTIQRTEQRDSAMYRCASSLAVGPQHFGDGTRLSIL.

The CDR3 sequence is CASSVTQIYGYTF. The CDR3 nucleotides are TGTGCCAGCAGTGTGACACAGATATATGGCTACACCTTC. The chain links TRBV2 to TRBJ1-2, with no clear D. This CDR3 spans 13 amino acids. Germline lookup yields CDR1 SNHLY and CDR2 FYNNEI. V was shortened by 4 bases and J by 5 bases, with 11 bases between the two germline ends. The entire variable domain, with the rest obtained from reference TRBV2 and TRBJ1-2, is as follows: EPEVTQTPSHQVTQMGQEVILRCVPISNHLYFYWYRQILGQKVEFLVSFYNNEISEKSEIFDDQFSVERPDGSNFTLKIRSTKLEDSAMYFCASSVTQIYGYTFGSGTRLTVV.

The chain recombines TRBV19 with TRBJ2-1, with D uncertain. The germline CDR1 and CDR2 sequences are LNHDA and SQIVND (reference sequence). Trimming shortened V by 1 base and J by 0 bases, and 7 bases separated the two germline ends. The CDR3 has 15 amino acids. As DNA, the CDR3 is TGTGCCAGTAGTATAGCCGATGACTCCTACAATGAGCAGTTCTTC. It specifies CASSIADDSYNEQFF. The variable domain in full, with the rest retrieved from reference TRBV19 and TRBJ2-1, is DGGITQSPKYLFRKEGQNVTLSCEQNLNHDAMYWYRQDPGQGLRLIYYSQIVNDFQKGDIAEGYSVSREKKESFPLTVTSAQKNPTAFYLCASSIADDSYNEQFFGPGTRLTVL.

The J gene is TRBJ1-1, the V gene TRBV11-2, with no clear D. V dropped 3 bases and J dropped 2 bases, with 7 bases sitting between them. CDR1 is SGHAT, CDR2 FQNNGV, per germline. The CDR3 runs to 13 residues. The CDR3 region has the DNA TGTGCCAGCAGCTTTAATTATAACACTGAAGCTTTCTTT. Amino acids: CASSFNYNTEAFF. Complete variable domain (other parts from reference TRBV11-2 and TRBJ1-1): EAGVAQSPRYKIIEKRQSVAFWCNPISGHATLYWYQQILGQGPKLLIQFQNNGVVDDSQLPKDRFSAERLKGVDSTLKIQPAKLEDSAVYLCASSFNYNTEAFFGQGTRLTVV.